These 10 T cell receptor beta chains came from one sample sequenced in a study of blood T cell repertoires in COVID-19. Assay: immunoSEQ multiplex PCR; the TCRdb copy retains only in-frame clones and omits some. The table shows 150,000 to 200,000 clones, with around four fifths occurring only once. The specimen was peripheral blood. All receptors come from a man between 65 and 80 years old with acute or convalescent COVID-19.

This sequence joins TRBV14 and TRBJ2-6; TRBD1 is a possible D gene (6 bases). Germline loops: CDR1 SGHDN, CDR2 FVKESK. This CDR3 is built from 20 residues. Between the trimmed V and J ends, which lost 4 bases and 0 bases, there was a span of 22 bases. The CDR3 protein is CASSPLNPDRSSSGANVLTF. DNA for the CDR3: TGTGCCAGCAGCCCCCTAAACCCAGACAGGTCGAGCTCTGGGGCCAACGTCCTGACTTTC.

The V call is TRBV7-8, the J call TRBJ1-2; D gene ambiguous. Germline V gives CDR1 SGHVS, CDR2 FQNEAQ. CDR3 length: 12 amino acids. V was clipped by 1 base and J by 8 bases, with 8 bases between them. CDR3 nucleotide sequence: TGTGCCAGCAGCTTAGACTATTGGGGCTACACCTTC. Its protein product is CASSLDYWGYTF.

This chain connects TRBV15 to TRBJ2-6; 7 bases fit TRBD1. V was clipped by 8 bases and J by 0 bases; unmatched bases: 10. The CDR3 totals 17 residues. CDR1 LNHNV and CDR2 YYDKDF come from the germline V gene (reference sequence). The CDR3 protein is CATGPGQPFSGANVLTF. The CDR3 bases are TGTGCCACCGGACCGGGACAGCCCTTCTCTGGGGCCAACGTCCTGACTTTC. The entire variable domain, with the rest obtained from reference TRBV15 and TRBJ2-6, is as follows: DAMVIQNPRYQVTQFGKPVTLSCSQTLNHNVMYWYQQKSSQAPKLLFHYYDKDFNNEADTPDNFQSRRPNTSFCFLDIRSPGLGDTAMYLCATGPGQPFSGANVLTFGAGSRLTVL.

The CDR3 sequence: CASSITENTEAFF. As DNA, the CDR3 is TGTGCCAGCAGTATTACAGAGAACACTGAAGCTTTCTTT. V usage is TRBV2 and J usage is TRBJ1-1; D call uncertain. This CDR3 is 13 amino acids long. Trimming shortened V by 5 bases and J by 1 base, and 8 bases separated the two germline ends. Germline-derived CDR1 and CDR2 are SNHLY and FYNNEI.

The rearrangement uses TRBV11-3 and TRBJ1-3; a possible D gene is TRBD1 (5 bases). V dropped 0 bases and J dropped 1 base, with 10 bases sitting between them. Germline V gives CDR1 SGHNT, CDR2 YENEEA. CDR3 length equals 16 residues. This chain's CDR3 is CASSLDGGGSGNTIYF. The CDR3 DNA follows: TGTGCCAGCAGCTTAGATGGCGGGGGATCTGGAAACACCATATATTTT. The full variable domain, rest sourced from reference TRBV11-3 and TRBJ1-3, is EAGVVQSPRYKIIEKKQPVAFWCNPISGHNTLYWYLQNLGQGPELLIRYENEEAVDDSQLPKDRFSAERLKGVDSTLKIQPAELGDSAVYLCASSLDGGGSGNTIYFGEGSWLTVV.

The count of this clone is one. This sequence joins TRBV19 and TRBJ1-2; 7 bases map to TRBD1. V shed 1 base and J 4 bases; nucleotides not matched to a gene: 3. CDR3 length equals 14 residues. Germline loops: CDR1 LNHDA, CDR2 SQIVND (reference sequence). This CDR3 reads CASSIAAGGYGYTF. CDR3 coding DNA: TGTGCCAGTAGTATAGCTGCAGGGGGCTATGGCTACACCTTC.

The chain joins TRBV19 to TRBJ1-2; D unresolved. This CDR3 spans 15 amino acids. CDR1 LNHDA and CDR2 SQIVND come from the germline V gene (reference sequence). The ends were cut back, 1 base at V and 2 bases at J, with 11 bases in the middle. The CDR3 is CASSIVLRENYGYTF. The CDR3 DNA reads as TGTGCCAGTAGTATAGTCCTTCGGGAAAACTATGGCTACACCTTC.

The chain combines TRBV25-1 with TRBJ2-3; TRBD1 matches 7 bases. Germline CDR1 MGHDK, CDR2 SYGVNS. This CDR3 is built from 15 residues. Losses at the gene ends were 3 bases for V and 3 bases for J; bases not matched to a gene: 6. CDR3 in DNA: TGTGCCAGCAGTGACGAACGACAGGGTACAGATACGCAGTATTTT. Translated, it gives CASSDERQGTDTQYF.

The chain couples TRBV5-1 to TRBJ1-1; no firm D call. With 4 bases removed from V and 1 base from J, the gap between germline ends came to 11 bases. The CDR3 length is 14 residues. Germline CDR1 reads SGHRS; CDR2 reads YFSETQ. The CDR3 loop is CASSQRTGNTEAFF. CDR3 nucleotides: TGCGCCAGCAGCCAGCGGACGGGGAACACTGAAGCTTTCTTT. Full variable domain (rest looked up from reference TRBV5-1 and TRBJ1-1): KAGVTQTPRYLIKTRGQQVTLSCSPISGHRSVSWYQQTPGQGLQFLFEYFSETQRNKGNFPGRFSGRQFSNSRSEMNVSTLELGDSALYLCASSQRTGNTEAFFGQGTRLTVV.

This clone was detected only once. V usage is TRBV15 and J usage is TRBJ2-1; 9 bases are a match to TRBD1. The CDR3 runs to 17 residues. Per germline, CDR1 LNHNV and CDR2 YYDKDF (reference sequence). Unmatched junction bases numbered 4, after V lost 0 bases and J lost 1 base. CDR3: CATSRDSGTGSYNEQFF. The CDR3 nucleotides read TGTGCCACCAGCAGAGATTCCGGGACAGGGTCCTACAATGAGCAGTTCTTC. The whole variable domain, filled in from reference TRBV15 and TRBJ2-1, reads DAMVIQNPRYQVTQFGKPVTLSCSQTLNHNVMYWYQQKSSQAPKLLFHYYDKDFNNEADTPDNFQSRRPNTSFCFLDIRSPGLGDTAMYLCATSRDSGTGSYNEQFFGPGTRLTVL.